The 4 T cell receptor beta chains listed next were all sequenced from one sample in a study of cytomegalovirus exposure and HLA in healthy donors. The data were produced by immunoSEQ multiplex PCR, yet TCRdb's version contains in-frame clones alone and is incomplete. The sample holds a few hundred thousand clones, about nine tenths seen once. The sample consisted of PBMCs. The receptors were gathered from a woman younger than 35 in good health and CMV-seronegative.

This clone was counted a few times. The rearrangement uses TRBV9 and TRBJ2-2; D is uncertain. The CDR3 extends over 16 amino acids. Trimming shortened V by 0 bases and J by 6 bases, and 15 bases separated the two germline ends. Germline CDR1 is SGDLS and CDR2 is YYNGEE. This CDR3 is CASSVGATQTSGELFF. The CDR3 DNA reads as TGTGCCAGCAGCGTAGGCGCCACCCAAACCTCCGGGGAGCTGTTTTTT.

The chain recombines TRBV27 with TRBJ2-1; D gene unclear. CDR1 and CDR2 from the germline V gene are MNHEY and SMNVEV (reference sequence). CDR3 length equals 14 residues. Trimming took 4 bases from V and 3 from J, leaving 10 bases between them. CDR3 sequence: CASSSTYDYNEQFF. In nucleotides, the CDR3 is TGTGCCAGCAGTTCTACTTATGACTACAATGAGCAGTTCTTC.

The rearrangement joins TRBV7-6 to TRBJ2-2; 8 bases match TRBD1. Trimming removed 2 bases from V and 1 base from J; junction bases left unmatched: 3. The CDR3 extends over 16 amino acids. CDR1 is SGHVS and CDR2 is FNYEAQ in the germline V gene. The CDR3 here is CASSLPGTGNTGELFF. CDR3 in DNA: TGTGCCAGCAGCTTACCCGGGACAGGGAACACCGGGGAGCTGTTTTTT. The entire variable domain, with the rest obtained from reference TRBV7-6 and TRBJ2-2, is as follows: GAGVSQSPRYKVTKRGQDVALRCDPISGHVSLYWYRQALGQGPEFLTYFNYEAQQDKSGLPNDRFSAERPEGSISTLTIQRTEQRDSAMYRCASSLPGTGNTGELFFGEGSRLTVL.

The chain uses TRBV6-6 and TRBJ2-5; weak D call: TRBD2 (5 bases). Trimming removed 3 bases from V and 4 bases from J, with 9 bases in between. This CDR3 has 13 amino acids. Germline V CDR1 and CDR2: MNHNY, SVGAGI (reference sequence). The CDR3, as DNA: TGTGCCAGCAGTTATTTTCGGGGAGAGACCCAGTACTTC. This sequence encodes CASSYFRGETQYF.